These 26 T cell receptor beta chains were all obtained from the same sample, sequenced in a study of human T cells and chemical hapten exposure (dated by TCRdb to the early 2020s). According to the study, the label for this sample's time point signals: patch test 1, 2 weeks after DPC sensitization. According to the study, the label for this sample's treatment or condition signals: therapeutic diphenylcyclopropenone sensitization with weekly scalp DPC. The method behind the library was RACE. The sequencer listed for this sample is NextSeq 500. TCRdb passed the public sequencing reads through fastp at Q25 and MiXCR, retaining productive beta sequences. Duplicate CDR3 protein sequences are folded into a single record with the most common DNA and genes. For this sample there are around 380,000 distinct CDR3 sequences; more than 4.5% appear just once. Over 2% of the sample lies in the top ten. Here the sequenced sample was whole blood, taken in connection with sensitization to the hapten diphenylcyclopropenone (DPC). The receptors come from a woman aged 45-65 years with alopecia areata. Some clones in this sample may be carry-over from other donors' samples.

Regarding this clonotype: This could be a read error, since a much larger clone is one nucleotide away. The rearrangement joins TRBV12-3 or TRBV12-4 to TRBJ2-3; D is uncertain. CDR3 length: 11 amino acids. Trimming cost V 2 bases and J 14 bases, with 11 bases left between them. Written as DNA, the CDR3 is TGTGCCAGCAGTTTACTCTGCGCGCGGTATTTT. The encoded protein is CASSLLCARYF.

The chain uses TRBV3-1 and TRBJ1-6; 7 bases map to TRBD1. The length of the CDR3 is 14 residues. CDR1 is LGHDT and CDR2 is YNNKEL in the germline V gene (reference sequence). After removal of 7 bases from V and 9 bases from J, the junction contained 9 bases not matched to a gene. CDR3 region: CASTIKGARSPLHF. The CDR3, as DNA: TGTGCCAGCACCATCAAGGGGGCTCGTTCACCCCTCCACTTT.

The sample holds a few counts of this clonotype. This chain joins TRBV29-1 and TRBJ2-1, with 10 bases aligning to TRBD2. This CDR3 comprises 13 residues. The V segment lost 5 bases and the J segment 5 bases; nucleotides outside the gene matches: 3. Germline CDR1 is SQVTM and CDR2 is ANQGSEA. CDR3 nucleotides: TGCAGCGTTATAGCGGGAGGTCACAATGAGCAGTTCTTC. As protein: CSVIAGGHNEQFF.

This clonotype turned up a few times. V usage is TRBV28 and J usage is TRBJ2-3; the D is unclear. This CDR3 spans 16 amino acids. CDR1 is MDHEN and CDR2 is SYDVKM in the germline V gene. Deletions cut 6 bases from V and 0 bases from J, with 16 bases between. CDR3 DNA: TGTGCCAGCAGCTCGCAGGTGTGGGGTAGCACAGATACGCAGTATTTT. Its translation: CASSSQVWGSTDTQYF. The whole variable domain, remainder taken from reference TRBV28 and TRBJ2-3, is DVKVTQSSRYLVKRTGEKVFLECVQDMDHENMFWYRQDPGLGLRLIYFSYDVKMKEKGDIPEGYSVSREKKERFSLILESASTNQTSMYLCASSSQVWGSTDTQYFGPGTRLTVL.

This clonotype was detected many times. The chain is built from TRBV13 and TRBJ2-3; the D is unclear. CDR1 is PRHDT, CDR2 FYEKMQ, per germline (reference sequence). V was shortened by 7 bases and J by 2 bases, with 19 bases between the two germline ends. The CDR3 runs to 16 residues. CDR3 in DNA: TGTGCCAGCACACCCATCGTAGAAAAGATCACAGATACGCAGTATTTT. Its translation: CASTPIVEKITDTQYF.

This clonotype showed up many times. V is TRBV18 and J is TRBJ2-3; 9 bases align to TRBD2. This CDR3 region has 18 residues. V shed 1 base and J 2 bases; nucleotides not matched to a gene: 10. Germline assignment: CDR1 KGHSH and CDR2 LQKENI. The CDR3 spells CASSPRTDIAGVTDTQYF. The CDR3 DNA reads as TGTGCCAGCTCACCACGTACTGACATAGCGGGGGTCACAGATACGCAGTATTTT.

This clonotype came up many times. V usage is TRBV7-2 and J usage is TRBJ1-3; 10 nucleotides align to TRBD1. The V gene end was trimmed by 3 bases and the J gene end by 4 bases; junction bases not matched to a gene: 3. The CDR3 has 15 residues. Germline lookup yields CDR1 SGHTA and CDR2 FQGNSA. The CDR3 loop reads CASSFDRGLGNTIYF. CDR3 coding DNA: TGTGCCAGCAGCTTCGACAGGGGGCTGGGAAACACCATATATTTT.

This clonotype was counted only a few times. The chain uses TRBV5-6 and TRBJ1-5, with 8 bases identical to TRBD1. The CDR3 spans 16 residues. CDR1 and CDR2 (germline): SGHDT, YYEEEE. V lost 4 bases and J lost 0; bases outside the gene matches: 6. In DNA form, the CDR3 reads TGTGCCAGCAGCCTTTGGACAGGGTCTAGCAATCAGCCCCAGCATTTT. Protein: CASSLWTGSSNQPQHF.

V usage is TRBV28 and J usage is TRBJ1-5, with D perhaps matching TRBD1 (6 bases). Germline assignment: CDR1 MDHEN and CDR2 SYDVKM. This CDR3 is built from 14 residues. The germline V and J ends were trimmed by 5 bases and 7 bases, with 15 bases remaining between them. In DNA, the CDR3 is TGTGCCAGCAGTCACACATCAGGGGTCCAGCCCCAGCATTTT. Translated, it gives CASSHTSGVQPQHF.

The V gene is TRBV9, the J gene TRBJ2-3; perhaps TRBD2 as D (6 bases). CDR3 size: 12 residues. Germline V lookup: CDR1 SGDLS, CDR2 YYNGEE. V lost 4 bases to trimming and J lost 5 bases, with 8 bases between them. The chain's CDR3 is CASSNSGDTQYF. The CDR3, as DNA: TGTGCCAGCAGCAATAGCGGAGATACGCAGTATTTT.

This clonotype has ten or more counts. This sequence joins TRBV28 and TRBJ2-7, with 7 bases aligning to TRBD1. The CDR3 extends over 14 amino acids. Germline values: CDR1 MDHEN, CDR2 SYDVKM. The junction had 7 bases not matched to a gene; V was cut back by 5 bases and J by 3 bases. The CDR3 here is CASSTGAYLYEQYF. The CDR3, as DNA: TGTGCCAGCAGTACAGGGGCGTACCTCTACGAGCAGTACTTC. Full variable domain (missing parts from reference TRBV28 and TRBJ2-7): DVKVTQSSRYLVKRTGEKVFLECVQDMDHENMFWYRQDPGLGLRLIYFSYDVKMKEKGDIPEGYSVSREKKERFSLILESASTNQTSMYLCASSTGAYLYEQYFGPGTRLTVT.

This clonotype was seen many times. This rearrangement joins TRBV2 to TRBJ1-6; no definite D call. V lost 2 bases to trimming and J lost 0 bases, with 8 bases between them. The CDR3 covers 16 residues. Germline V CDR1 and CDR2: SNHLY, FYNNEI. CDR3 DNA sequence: TGTGCCAGCAGTGAATTGGCAGGCTCCTATAATTCACCCCTCCACTTT. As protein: CASSELAGSYNSPLHF.

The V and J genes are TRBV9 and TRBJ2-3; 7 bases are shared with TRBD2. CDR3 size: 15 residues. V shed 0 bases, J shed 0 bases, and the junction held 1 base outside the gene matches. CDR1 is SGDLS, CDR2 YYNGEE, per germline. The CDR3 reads CASSVDSGSTDTQYF. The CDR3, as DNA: TGTGCCAGCAGCGTAGATAGCGGGAGCACAGATACGCAGTATTTT.

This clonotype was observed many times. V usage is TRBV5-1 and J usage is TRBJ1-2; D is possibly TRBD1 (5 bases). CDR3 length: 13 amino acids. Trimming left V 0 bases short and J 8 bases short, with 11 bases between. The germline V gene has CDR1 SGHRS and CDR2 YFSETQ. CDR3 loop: CASSLAMTDGYTF. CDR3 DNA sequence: TGCGCCAGCAGCTTGGCTATGACAGACGGCTACACCTTC.

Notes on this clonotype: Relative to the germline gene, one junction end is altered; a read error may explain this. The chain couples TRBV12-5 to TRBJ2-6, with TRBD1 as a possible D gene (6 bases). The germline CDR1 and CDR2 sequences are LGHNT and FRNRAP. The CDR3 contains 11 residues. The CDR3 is CASGLGQALAF. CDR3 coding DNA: TGTGCTAGTGGTTTGGGACAGGCCTTGGCTTTC. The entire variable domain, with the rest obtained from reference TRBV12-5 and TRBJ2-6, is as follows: DARVTQTPRHKVTEMGQEVTMRCQPILGHNTVFWYRQTMMQGLELLAYFRNRAPLDDSGMPKDRFSAEMPDATLATLKIQPSEPRDSAVYFCASGLGQALAFGAGSRLTVL.

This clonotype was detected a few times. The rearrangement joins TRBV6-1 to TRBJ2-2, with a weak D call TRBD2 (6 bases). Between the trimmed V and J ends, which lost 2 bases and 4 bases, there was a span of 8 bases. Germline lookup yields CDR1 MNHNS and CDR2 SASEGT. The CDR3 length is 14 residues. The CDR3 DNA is TGTGCCAGCAGTGAAACGGGGGTCACCGGGGAGCTGTTTTTT. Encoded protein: CASSETGVTGELFF.

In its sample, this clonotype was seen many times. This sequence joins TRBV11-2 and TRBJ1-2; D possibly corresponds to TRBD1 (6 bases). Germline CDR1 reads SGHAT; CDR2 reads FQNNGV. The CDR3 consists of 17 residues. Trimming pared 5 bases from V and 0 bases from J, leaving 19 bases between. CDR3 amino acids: CASSLQGSHQANYGYTF. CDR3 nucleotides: TGTGCCAGCAGCCTTCAGGGGAGTCACCAAGCTAACTATGGCTACACCTTC.

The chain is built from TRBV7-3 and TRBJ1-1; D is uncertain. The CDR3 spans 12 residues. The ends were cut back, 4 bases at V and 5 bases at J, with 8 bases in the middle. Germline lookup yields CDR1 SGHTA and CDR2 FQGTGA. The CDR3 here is CASSSPDTEAFF. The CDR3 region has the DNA TGTGCCAGCAGCTCCCCCGATACTGAAGCTTTCTTT.

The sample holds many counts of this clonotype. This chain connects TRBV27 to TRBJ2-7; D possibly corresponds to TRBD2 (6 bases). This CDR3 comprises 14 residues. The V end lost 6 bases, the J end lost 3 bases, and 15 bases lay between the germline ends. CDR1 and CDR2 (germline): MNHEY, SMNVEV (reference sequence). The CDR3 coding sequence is TGTGCCAGCAGCCCCGTGGCTAGCGTCTACGAGCAGTACTTC. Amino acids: CASSPVASVYEQYF.

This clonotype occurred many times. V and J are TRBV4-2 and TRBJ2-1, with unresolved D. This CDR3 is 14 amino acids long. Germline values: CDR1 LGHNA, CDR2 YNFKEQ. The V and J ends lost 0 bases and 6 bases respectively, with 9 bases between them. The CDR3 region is CASSQDPSSNEQFF. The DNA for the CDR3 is TGTGCCAGCAGCCAAGATCCCTCATCCAATGAGCAGTTCTTC.

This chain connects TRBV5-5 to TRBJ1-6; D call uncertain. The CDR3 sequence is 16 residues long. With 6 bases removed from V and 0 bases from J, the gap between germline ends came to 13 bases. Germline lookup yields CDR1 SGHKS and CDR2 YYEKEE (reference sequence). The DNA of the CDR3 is TGTGCCAGCACTCCCCGTTTCGCCTCCTATAATTCACCCCTCCACTTT. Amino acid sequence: CASTPRFASYNSPLHF.

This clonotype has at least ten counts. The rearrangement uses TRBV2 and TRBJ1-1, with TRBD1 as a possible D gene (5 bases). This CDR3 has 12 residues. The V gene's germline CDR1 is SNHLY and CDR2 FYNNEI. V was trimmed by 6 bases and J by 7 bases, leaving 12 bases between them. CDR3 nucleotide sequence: TGTGCCAGCAGGGCCGGGACCGTTGAAGCTTTCTTT. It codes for CASRAGTVEAFF.

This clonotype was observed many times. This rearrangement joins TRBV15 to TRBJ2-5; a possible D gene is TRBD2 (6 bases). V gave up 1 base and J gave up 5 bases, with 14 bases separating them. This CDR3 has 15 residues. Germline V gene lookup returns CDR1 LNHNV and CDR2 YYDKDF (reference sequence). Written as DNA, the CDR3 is TGTGCCACCAGCAGAGGCGGCGGGATCCTTGAGACCCAGTACTTC. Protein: CATSRGGGILETQYF.

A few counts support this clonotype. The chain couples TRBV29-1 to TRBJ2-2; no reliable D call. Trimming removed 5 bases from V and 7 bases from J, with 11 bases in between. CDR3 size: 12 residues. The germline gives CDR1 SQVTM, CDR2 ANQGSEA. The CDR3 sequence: CSVTPPGGELFF. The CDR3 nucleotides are TGCAGCGTTACCCCCCCGGGCGGGGAGCTGTTTTTT.

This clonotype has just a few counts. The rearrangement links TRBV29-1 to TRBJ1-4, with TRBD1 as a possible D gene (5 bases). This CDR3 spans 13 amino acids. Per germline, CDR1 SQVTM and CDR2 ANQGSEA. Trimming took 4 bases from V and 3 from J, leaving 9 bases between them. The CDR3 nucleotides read TGCAGCGTTGTAGGGGAGGCTAATGAAAAACTGTTTTTT. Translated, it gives CSVVGEANEKLFF.

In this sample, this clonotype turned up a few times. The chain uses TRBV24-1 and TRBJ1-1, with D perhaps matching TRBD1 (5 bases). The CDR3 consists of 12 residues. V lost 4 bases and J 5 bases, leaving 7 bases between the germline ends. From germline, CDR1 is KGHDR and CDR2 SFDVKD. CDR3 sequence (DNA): TGTGCCACCAGTGACGGGGGGACTGAAGCTTTCTTT. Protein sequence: CATSDGGTEAFF.